The 14 T cell receptor beta chains in this list originate from one sample, sequenced in a study of CD4 and CD8 cells across lung adenocarcinoma regions listed by TCRdb under 2018. Library construction relied on PCR. TCRdb shows the sequencer as HiSeq X Ten. TCRdb itself trimmed the public reads at Q25 with fastp, ran MiXCR and retained productive beta chains. Rows are unified per CDR3 protein, each entry keeping the most common DNA and genes. This sample gives tens of thousands of distinct CDR3 sequences in total; around 51% of them show up just once. The ten largest clones represent around a quarter of the sample. The sample consisted of CD8+ T cells from the center of a lung tumor. The sample's cell subset or site label, in plain terms: tumor center region. The receptor source for this set is a female donor with lung adenocarcinoma. The CD4 and CD8 labels of this study may be unreliable.

A word on this clonotype: A read error may account for a junction end that differs from germline. The V call is TRBV6-1, the J call TRBJ2-3, with 12 bases matching TRBD2. The V gene's germline CDR1 is MNHNS and CDR2 SASEGT. The CDR3 loop spans 18 amino acids. Here the CDR3 DNA reads TGTGCCAGCACCCCCCGACTAGCGGGAGAAGGGGGAAAGAACACGCAGTACTTT. This sequence encodes CASTPRLAGEGGKNTQYF.

The genes are TRBV5-1 and TRBJ2-5; the match to TRBD2 covers 11 bases. The J call may be faulty, since TRBJ2-1 better matches the DNA end. The CDR3 sequence is 15 residues long. CDR1 is SGHRS and CDR2 is YFSETQ in the germline V gene. In DNA, the CDR3 is TGCGCCAGCAGTCCGGGACTAGCGGCCTACAATGAGCAGTTCTTC. Translating gives CASSPGLAAYNEQFF.

The J gene is TRBJ2-4, the V gene TRBV6-1, with D unclear. Trimming removed 4 bases from V and 0 bases from J, with 7 bases in between. Per the germline V gene, CDR1 is MNHNS and CDR2 is SASEGT. This CDR3 is built from 14 residues. In nucleotides, the CDR3 is TGTGCCAGCAGTGTCGTACTAGCCAAAAACATTCAGTACTTC. Encoded protein: CASSVVLAKNIQYF.

To note about this clonotype: The junction departs from germline at one end; a sequencing error may be responsible. The genes are TRBV6-1 and TRBJ2-2; D might be TRBD1 or TRBD2, each matching 5 bases. The germline gives CDR1 MNHNS, CDR2 SASEGT. CDR3 length equals 16 residues. The CDR3 DNA reads TGTGCCAGCAGGGGCCGACGGGCCGTGAACACCGGGGCGCTGTTTTTT. Amino acids: CASRGRRAVNTGALFF.

The CDR3 protein is CASSRSVLDTQYF. The CDR3 DNA follows: TGTGCCAGCAGTCGGAGTGTCTTAGATACGCAGTATTTT. The V and J genes are TRBV27 and TRBJ2-3; D not resolved. Germline loops: CDR1 MNHEY, CDR2 SMNVEV (reference sequence). Trimming shortened V by 5 bases and J by 5 bases, and 11 bases separated the two germline ends. This CDR3 is built from 13 residues.

In this sample, this clonotype turned up many times. The chain uses TRBV6-1 and TRBJ2-1, with D perhaps matching TRBD1 (6 bases). The end of the DNA fits TRBJ2-7 better, so the J call may be wrong. The CDR3 extends over 13 amino acids. The germline CDR1 and CDR2 sequences are MNHNS and SASEGT. CDR3 amino acids: CASRSTGTNEQYF. The CDR3 nucleotides are TGTGCCAGCAGATCTACAGGGACGAACGAGCAGTACTTC.

For this clonotype: A read error may account for a junction end that differs from germline. The chain carries TRBV6-1 and TRBJ2-3; possibly TRBD1 or TRBD2 for D (6 bases each). Germline CDR1 MNHNS, CDR2 SASEGT. The CDR3 has 16 amino acids. CDR3 DNA: TGTGCCAGCAGTGACGAGGGGGGAGGAGCCAAAAATACGCAGTACTTT. This translates into CASSDEGGGAKNTQYF.

This clonotype was counted a few times. The chain carries TRBV5-1 and TRBJ2-3; 8 bases agree with TRBD2. Germline V gene sequence: CDR1 SGHRS, CDR2 YFSETQ. The CDR3 is 15 amino acids. V gave up 3 bases and J gave up 0 bases; unmatched junction bases: 3. The CDR3 DNA reads as TGCGCCAGCAGCTACGGGGGGGGGAGCACAGATACGCAGTATTTT. It specifies CASSYGGGSTDTQYF.

The V and J genes are TRBV7-2 and TRBJ2-5, with 11 bases matching TRBD2. CDR1 is SGHTA and CDR2 is FQGNSA in the germline V gene. The ends lost 6 bases at V and 4 bases at J; junction bases unmatched: 7. The CDR3 loop spans 15 amino acids. This CDR3 reads CASRRQGLAGETQYF. DNA for the CDR3: TGTGCCAGCAGGCGACAAGGACTAGCGGGAGAGACCCAGTACTTC.

The genes are TRBV6-5 and TRBJ2-1, with 7 bases fitting TRBD2. V dropped 3 bases and J dropped 7; count of bases not matched to a gene: 15. The germline CDR1 and CDR2 sequences are MNHEY and SVGAGI. The CDR3 runs 17 residues. The CDR3 nucleotides are TGTGCCAGCAGTTATTCTACCGGCGGGAGAGGGGCGAATGAGCAGTTCTTC. This gives the protein CASSYSTGGRGANEQFF.

As for this clonotype: One junction end does not reproduce the germline sequence, and a read error may be involved. This rearrangement joins TRBV6-1 to TRBJ2-3; the D gene could be TRBD1 or TRBD2 (6 bases each). The V gene's germline CDR1 is MNHNS and CDR2 SASEGT. This CDR3 region has 15 residues. DNA of the CDR3: TGTGCCAGCGGTGATGGGGGGCTTGACCCAGAGACGCAGTATTTT. This codes for CASGDGGLDPETQYF.

In its sample, this clonotype was seen a few times. This may come from a read error, since a much larger clone is one base off. The chain combines TRBV10-2 with TRBJ2-1; perhaps TRBD1 as D (6 bases). Matching the DNA end better, TRBJ2-7 makes the J call doubtful. The V gene's germline CDR1 is WSHSY and CDR2 SAAADI. The CDR3 is 12 residues long. The CDR3 nucleotides are TGCGCCAGTAGGGGGACCTACAATGAGCAGTACTTC. Its protein is CASRGTYNEQYF.

The V and J genes are TRBV14 and TRBJ1-4; no definite D call. The V end lost 1 base, the J end lost 8 bases, and 14 bases lay between the germline ends. In germline, CDR1 is SGHDN, CDR2 FVKESK. The CDR3 extends over 15 amino acids. The CDR3 DNA reads TGTGCCAGCAGCCAAGTACGGGAAAGAGCGGAAAAACTGTTTTTT. Its protein product is CASSQVRERAEKLFF. The whole variable domain, remainder taken from reference TRBV14 and TRBJ1-4, is EAGVTQFPSHSVIEKGQTVTLRCDPISGHDNLYWYRRVMGKEIKFLLHFVKESKQDESGMPNNRFLAERTGGTYSTLKVQPAELEDSGVYFCASSQVRERAEKLFFGSGTQLSVL.

V is TRBV10-2 and J is TRBJ1-1; TRBD1 is a possible D gene (6 bases). CDR1 is WSHSY, CDR2 SAAADI, per germline. Trimming took 4 bases from V and 5 from J, leaving 14 bases between them. This CDR3 contains 14 residues. The CDR3: CASSAKGGQTEAFF. CDR3 nucleotides: TGCGCCAGCAGTGCGAAGGGGGGGCAGACTGAAGCTTTCTTT.